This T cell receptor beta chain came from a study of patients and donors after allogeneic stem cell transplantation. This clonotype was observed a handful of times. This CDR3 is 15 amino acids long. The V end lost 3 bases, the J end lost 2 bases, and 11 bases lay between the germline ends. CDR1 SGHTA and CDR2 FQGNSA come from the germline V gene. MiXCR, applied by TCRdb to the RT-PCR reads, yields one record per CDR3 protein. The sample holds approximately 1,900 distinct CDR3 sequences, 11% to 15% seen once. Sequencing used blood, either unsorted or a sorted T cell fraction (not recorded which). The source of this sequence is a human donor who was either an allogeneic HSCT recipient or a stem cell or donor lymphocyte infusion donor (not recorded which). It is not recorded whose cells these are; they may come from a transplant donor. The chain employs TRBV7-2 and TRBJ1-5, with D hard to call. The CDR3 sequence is CASSLDPSGNQPQHF. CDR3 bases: TGTGCCAGCAGCTTGGACCCTTCTGGCAATCAGCCCCAGCATTTT.